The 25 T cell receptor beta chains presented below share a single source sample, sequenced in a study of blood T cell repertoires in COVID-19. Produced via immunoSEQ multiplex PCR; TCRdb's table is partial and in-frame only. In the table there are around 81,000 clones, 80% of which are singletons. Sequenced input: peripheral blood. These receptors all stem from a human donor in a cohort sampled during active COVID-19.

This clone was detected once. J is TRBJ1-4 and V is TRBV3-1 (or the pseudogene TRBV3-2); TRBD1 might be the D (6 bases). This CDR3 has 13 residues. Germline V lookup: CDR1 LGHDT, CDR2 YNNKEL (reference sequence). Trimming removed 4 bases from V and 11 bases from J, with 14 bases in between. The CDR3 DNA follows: TGTGCCAGCAGCCCTACAGGGACAAGGAAACTGTTTTTT. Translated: CASSPTGTRKLFF.

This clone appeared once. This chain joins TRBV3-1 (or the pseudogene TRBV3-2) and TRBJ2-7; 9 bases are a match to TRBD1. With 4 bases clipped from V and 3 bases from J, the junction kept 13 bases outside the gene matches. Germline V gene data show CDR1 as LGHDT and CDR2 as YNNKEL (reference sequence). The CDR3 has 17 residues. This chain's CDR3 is CASSRRTRQGVFYEQYF. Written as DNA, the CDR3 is TGTGCCAGCAGCCGGCGGACGCGACAGGGGGTTTTCTACGAGCAGTACTTC.

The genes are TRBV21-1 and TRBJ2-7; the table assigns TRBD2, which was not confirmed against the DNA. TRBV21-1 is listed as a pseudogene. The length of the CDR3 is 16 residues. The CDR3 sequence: CASSLGCLAASYEQYV. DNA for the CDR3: TGTGCCAGCAGCTTAGGGTGCCTAGCGGCGTCCTACGAGCAGTACGTC.

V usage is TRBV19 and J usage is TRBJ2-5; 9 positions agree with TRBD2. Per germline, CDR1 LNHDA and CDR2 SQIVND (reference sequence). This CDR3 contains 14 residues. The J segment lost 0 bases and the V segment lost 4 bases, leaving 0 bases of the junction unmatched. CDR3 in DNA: TGTGCCAGTAGTAGACTAGCGGACCAAGAGACCCAGTACTTC. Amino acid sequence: CASSRLADQETQYF.

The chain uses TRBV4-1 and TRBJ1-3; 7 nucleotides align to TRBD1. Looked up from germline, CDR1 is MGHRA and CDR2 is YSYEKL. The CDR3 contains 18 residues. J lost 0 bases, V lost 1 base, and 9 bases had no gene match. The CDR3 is CASSQADRRVYSGNTIYF. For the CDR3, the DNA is TGCGCCAGCAGCCAAGCGGACAGGAGGGTTTACTCTGGAAACACCATATATTTT.

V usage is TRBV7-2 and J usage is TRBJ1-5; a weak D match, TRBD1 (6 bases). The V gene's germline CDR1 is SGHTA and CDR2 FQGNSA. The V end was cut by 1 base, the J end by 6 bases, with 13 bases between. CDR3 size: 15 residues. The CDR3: CASSLDRGGGQPQHF. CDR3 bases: TGTGCCAGCAGCTTAGATAGGGGGGGTGGTCAGCCCCAGCATTTT.

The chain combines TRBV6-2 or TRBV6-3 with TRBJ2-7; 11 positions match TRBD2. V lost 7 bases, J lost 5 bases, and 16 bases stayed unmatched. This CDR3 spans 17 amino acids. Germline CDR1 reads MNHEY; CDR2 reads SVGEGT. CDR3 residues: CASNPGLAGPKPHEQYV. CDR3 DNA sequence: TGTGCCAGCAACCCAGGACTAGCGGGTCCAAAACCCCACGAGCAGTACGTC.

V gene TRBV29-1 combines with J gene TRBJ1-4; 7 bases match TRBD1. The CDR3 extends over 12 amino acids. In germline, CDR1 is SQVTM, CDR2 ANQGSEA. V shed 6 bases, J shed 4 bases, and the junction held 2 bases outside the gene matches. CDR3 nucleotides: TGCAGCGTCCGGGACAGTAATGAAAAACTGTTTTTT. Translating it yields CSVRDSNEKLFF.

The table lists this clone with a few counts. The CDR3 sequence: CASKRSTDTQYF. The CDR3 DNA is TGTGCCAGCAAGAGGTCCACAGATACGCAGTATTTT. The rearrangement links TRBV6-5 to TRBJ2-3, with D uncertain. The germline V and J ends were trimmed by 7 bases and 2 bases, with 7 bases remaining between them. Germline CDR1 reads MNHEY; CDR2 reads SVGAGI. This CDR3 contains 12 residues.

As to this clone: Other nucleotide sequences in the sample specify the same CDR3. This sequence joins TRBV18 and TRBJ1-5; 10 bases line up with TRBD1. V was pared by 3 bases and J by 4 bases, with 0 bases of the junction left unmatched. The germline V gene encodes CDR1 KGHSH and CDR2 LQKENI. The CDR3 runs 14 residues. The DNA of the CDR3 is TGTGCCAGCTCACCGGGACAGGGGAATCAGCCCCAGCATTTT. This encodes CASSPGQGNQPQHF.

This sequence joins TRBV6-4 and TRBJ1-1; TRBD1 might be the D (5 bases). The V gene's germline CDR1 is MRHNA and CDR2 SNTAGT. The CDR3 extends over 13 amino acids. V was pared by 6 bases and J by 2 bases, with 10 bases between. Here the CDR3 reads CASRRDFNTEAFF. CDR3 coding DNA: TGTGCCAGCAGAAGGGACTTTAACACTGAAGCTTTCTTT.

The CDR3 coding sequence is TGTGCCACCAGTGCGACAGGGGGACGCTATGGCTACACCTTC. Translating gives CATSATGGRYGYTF. The chain is built from TRBV24-1 and TRBJ1-2; 9 bases align to TRBD1. V lost 5 bases and J lost 4; bases outside the gene matches: 4. The CDR3 spans 14 residues. Germline V gene lookup returns CDR1 KGHDR and CDR2 SFDVKD.

The CDR3 is CASRPYRELGGYTF. The CDR3 DNA reads as TGTGCCAGCAGGCCGTACAGGGAGTTGGGAGGCTACACCTTC. The rearrangement uses TRBV27 and TRBJ1-2; D may be TRBD1 (6 bases). Per germline, CDR1 MNHEY and CDR2 SMNVEV (reference sequence). The CDR3 has 14 amino acids. V lost 6 bases to trimming and J lost 8 bases, with 19 bases between them.

CDR3 region: CASSQGTSGGTQYF. CDR3 DNA: TGTGCCAGCAGCCAAGGGACTAGCGGGGGTACGCAGTATTTT. V and J are TRBV3-1 (or the pseudogene TRBV3-2) and TRBJ2-3; the match to TRBD2 covers 13 bases. Germline V gene data show CDR1 as LGHDT and CDR2 as YNNKEL (reference sequence). The CDR3 covers 14 residues. V shed 1 base, J shed 8 bases, and the junction held 0 bases outside the gene matches.

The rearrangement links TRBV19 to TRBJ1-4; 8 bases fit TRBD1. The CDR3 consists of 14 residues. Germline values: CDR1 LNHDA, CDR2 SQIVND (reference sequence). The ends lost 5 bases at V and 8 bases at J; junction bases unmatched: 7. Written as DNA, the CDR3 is TGTGCCAGTAGTCCAGGGGGCGCAGACGAAAAACTGTTTTTT. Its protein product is CASSPGGADEKLFF.

This chain's CDR3 is CASSPGQGSQETQYF. The CDR3 coding sequence is TGTGCCAGCTCACCGGGACAGGGGTCCCAAGAGACCCAGTACTTC. The chain recombines TRBV18 with TRBJ2-5, with 10 bases that match TRBD1. The trim removed 3 bases at V and 1 base at J, leaving 2 bases unmatched. Per the germline V gene, CDR1 is KGHSH and CDR2 is LQKENI. The CDR3 extends over 15 amino acids.

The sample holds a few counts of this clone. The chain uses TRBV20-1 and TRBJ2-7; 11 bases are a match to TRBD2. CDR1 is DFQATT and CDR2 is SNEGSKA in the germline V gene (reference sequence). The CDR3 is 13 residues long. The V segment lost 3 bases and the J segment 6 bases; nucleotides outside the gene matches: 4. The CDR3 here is CSASPLAGGEQYV. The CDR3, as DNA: TGCAGTGCTAGTCCCCTAGCGGGAGGCGAGCAGTACGTC.

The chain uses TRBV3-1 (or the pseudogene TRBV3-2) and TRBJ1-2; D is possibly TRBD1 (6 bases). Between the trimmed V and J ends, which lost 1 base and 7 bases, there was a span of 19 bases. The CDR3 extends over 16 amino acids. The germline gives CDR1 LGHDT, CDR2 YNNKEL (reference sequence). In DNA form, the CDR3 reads TGTGCCAGCAGCCAAGTCGGGGGGCCCCGAGACTCTGGCTACACCTTC. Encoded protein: CASSQVGGPRDSGYTF.

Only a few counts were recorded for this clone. This CDR3 is CASSAGRGASPNQPQHF. The CDR3 bases are TGTGCCAGCAGTGCTGGCCGGGGGGCTTCGCCCAATCAGCCCCAGCATTTT. The chain couples TRBV2 to TRBJ1-5; D is possibly TRBD1 (6 bases). Per germline, CDR1 SNHLY and CDR2 FYNNEI. The CDR3 runs to 17 residues. The V and J ends lost 4 bases and 3 bases respectively, with 19 bases between them.

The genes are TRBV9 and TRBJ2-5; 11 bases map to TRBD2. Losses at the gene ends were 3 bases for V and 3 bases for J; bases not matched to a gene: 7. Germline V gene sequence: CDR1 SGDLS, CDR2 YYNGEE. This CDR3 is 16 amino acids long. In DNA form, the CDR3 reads TGTGCCAGCAGCGCGTCCTCACTAGCGGGGGAAGAGACCCAGTACTTC. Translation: CASSASSLAGEETQYF.

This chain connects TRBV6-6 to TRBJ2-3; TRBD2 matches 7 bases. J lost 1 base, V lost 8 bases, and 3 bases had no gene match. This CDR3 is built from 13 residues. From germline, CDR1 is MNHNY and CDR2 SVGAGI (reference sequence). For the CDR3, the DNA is TGTGCCAGCCAGCGGGGTGGCACAGATACGCAGTATTTT. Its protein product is CASQRGGTDTQYF.

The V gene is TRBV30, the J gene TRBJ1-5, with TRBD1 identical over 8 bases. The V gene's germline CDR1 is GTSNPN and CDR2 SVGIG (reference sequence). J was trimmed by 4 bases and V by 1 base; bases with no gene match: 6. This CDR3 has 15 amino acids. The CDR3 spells CAWSGTGPFNQPQHF. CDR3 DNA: TGTGCCTGGAGTGGGACAGGGCCTTTTAATCAGCCCCAGCATTTT.

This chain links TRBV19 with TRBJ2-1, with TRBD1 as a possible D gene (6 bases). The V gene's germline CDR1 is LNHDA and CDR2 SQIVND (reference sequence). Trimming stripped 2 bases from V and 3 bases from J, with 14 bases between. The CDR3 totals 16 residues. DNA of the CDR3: TGTGCCAGTAGTATAAGCCAACAGGGAAGCTACAATGAGCAGTTCTTC. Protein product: CASSISQQGSYNEQFF.

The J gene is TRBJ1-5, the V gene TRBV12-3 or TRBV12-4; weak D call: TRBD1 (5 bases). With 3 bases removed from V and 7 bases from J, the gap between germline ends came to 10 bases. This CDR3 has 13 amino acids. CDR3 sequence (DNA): TGTGCCAGCAGTTTCAGGGTTGGACAGCCCCAGCATTTT. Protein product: CASSFRVGQPQHF.

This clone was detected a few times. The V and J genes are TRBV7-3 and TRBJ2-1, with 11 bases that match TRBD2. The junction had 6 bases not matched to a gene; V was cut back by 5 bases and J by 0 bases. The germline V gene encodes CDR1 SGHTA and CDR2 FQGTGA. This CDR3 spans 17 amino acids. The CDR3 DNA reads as TGTGCCAGCAGCCTTATAGCGGGGGGGAGCTCCTACAATGAGCAGTTCTTC. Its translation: CASSLIAGGSSYNEQFF. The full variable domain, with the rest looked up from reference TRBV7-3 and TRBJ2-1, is GAGVSQTPSNKVTEKGKYVELRCDPISGHTALYWYRQSLGQGPEFLIYFQGTGAADDSGLPNDRFFAVRPEGSVSTLKIQRTERGDSAVYLCASSLIAGGSSYNEQFFGPGTRLTVL.